This T cell receptor (beta chain) was captured by sequencing in a study of OX40 agonist ivuxolimab in advanced cancers. On this clone itself: The target antigen is unknown.

V lost 7 bases, J lost 4 bases, and 12 bases lay in between. The CDR3 length is 13 residues. Germline CDR1 reads ENHRY; CDR2 reads SYGVKD. Only in-frame clones appear in the TCRdb table, and some are missing; sequencing was by immunoSEQ multiplex PCR. The sample records more than 45,000 clones, 65% to 90% being singletons. Notes on the study in general: CD4+ and CD8+ blood T cells expanded clonally by week 6 at 0.1 to 3.0 mg/kg.

The V gene is TRBV10-3, the J gene TRBJ2-3; maybe TRBD2 (6 bases). Sample: CD4+ or CD8+ T cells sorted from blood, taken in a trial of the OX40 agonist ivuxolimab. The TCR sequence derives from an adult with an advanced solid tumor such as melanoma, head and neck, liver or kidney cancer. The CDR3 sequence: CAINGGEADTQYF. The CDR3 DNA reads TGTGCCATCAATGGCGGGGAGGCAGATACGCAGTATTTT.